The 4 T cell receptor beta chains below all came from one sample that was sequenced in a study of regulatory T cells in long-lasting Graves disease. The authors built TCR beta libraries using iRepertoire HTBI primers and Arm-PCR of CDR3 regions. Via MiXCR, TCRdb re-called the multiplex PCR reads, giving one row per CDR3 protein. This table holds around 450,000 distinct CDR3 sequences, around a fifth found once. Time point described: persistent/refractory GD, antithyroid drugs over 5 years with positive TRAb. Following extraction of RNA from PBMCs, that RNA was used to make the TCR library. This specimen consisted of peripheral blood mononuclear cells (PBMCs), obtained when the disease was refractory, from a patient treated with antithyroid drugs. Receptor source: a female donor with Graves disease.

This clonotype has only a few counts. V and J are TRBV7-9 and TRBJ1-2; 7 nucleotides agree with TRBD1. CDR3 length equals 13 residues. The V segment lost 4 bases and the J segment 3 bases; nucleotides outside the gene matches: 2. The germline V gene has CDR1 SEHNR and CDR2 FQNEAQ (reference sequence). The CDR3 DNA follows: TGTGCCAGCAGCTGGGACAGCGACTATGGCTACACCTTC. Its protein is CASSWDSDYGYTF.

In this sample, this clonotype turned up a few times. The chain links TRBV15 to TRBJ1-4; the D is unclear. This CDR3 has 14 residues. Per germline, CDR1 LNHNV and CDR2 YYDKDF (reference sequence). V lost 1 base to trimming and J lost 14 bases, with 17 bases between them. Here the CDR3 DNA reads TGTGCCACCAGCAGAGTCTCACGTGTTGGGGATCTGTTTTTT. It translates to CATSRVSRVGDLFF.

J is TRBJ2-7 and V is TRBV13; 11 bases line up with TRBD1. This CDR3 is built from 16 residues. V lost 1 base, J lost 4 bases, and 6 bases stayed unmatched. The germline CDR1 and CDR2 sequences are PRHDT and FYEKMQ (reference sequence). CDR3 DNA: TGTGCCAGCAGCTTAGTTTCGGACAGGGGGCCATACGAGCAGTACTTC. Residues: CASSLVSDRGPYEQYF.

The J gene is TRBJ1-1, the V gene TRBV4-1; 10 nucleotides agree with TRBD1. Germline trimming cut 4 bases from V and 1 base from J; bases unmatched to any gene: 9. CDR3 size: 17 residues. CDR1 is MGHRA and CDR2 is YSYEKL in the germline V gene. The CDR3 nucleotides are TGCGCCAGCAGCCTCAAAACTCGGGACAGGGGGAACACTGAAGCTTTCTTT. Translation gives CASSLKTRDRGNTEAFF.